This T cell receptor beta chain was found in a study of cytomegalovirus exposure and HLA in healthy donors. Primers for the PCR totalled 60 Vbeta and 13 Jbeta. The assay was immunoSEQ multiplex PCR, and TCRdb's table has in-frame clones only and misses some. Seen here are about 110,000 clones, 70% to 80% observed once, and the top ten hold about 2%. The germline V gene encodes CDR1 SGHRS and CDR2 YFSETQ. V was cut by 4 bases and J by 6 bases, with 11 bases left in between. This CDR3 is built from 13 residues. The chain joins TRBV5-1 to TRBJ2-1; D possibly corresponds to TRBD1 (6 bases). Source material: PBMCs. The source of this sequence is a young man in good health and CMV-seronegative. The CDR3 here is CASSAGQTNEQFF. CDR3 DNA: TGCGCCAGCAGCGCCGGACAGACCAATGAGCAGTTCTTC.